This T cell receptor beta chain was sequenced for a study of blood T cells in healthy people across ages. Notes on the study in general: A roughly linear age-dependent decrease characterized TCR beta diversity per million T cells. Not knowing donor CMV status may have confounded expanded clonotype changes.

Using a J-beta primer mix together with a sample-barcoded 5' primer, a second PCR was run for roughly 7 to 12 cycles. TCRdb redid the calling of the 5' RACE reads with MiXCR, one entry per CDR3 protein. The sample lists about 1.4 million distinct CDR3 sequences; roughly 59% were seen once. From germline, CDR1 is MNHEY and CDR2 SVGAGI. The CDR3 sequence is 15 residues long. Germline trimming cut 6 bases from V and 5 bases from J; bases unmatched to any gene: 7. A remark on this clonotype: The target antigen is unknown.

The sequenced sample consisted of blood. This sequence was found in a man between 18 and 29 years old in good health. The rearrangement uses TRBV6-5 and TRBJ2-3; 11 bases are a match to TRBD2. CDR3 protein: CASSNSGRALDTQYF. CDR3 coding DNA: TGTGCCAGCAGCAATAGCGGGAGGGCATTAGATACGCAGTATTTT.